The 4 T cell receptor beta chains in this list originate from one sample, sequenced in a study of blood T cell repertoires in COVID-19. Libraries were prepared by immunoSEQ multiplex PCR; TCRdb keeps only in-frame clonotypes and omits some of them. The sample has around 37,000 clones, around 74% seen once; the top ten hold roughly a tenth. Sequences were obtained from peripheral blood. Source of these receptors: a man between 65 and 79 years old with COVID-19, enrolled during active disease.

This clone was recorded many times. CDR3 nucleotide sequence: TGTGCCACCAGCAGAGTTGGGCCCGGGACAGGGAATGAAAAACTGTTTTTT. Encoded protein: CATSRVGPGTGNEKLFF. V usage is TRBV15 and J usage is TRBJ1-4; 9 nucleotides match TRBD1. The CDR3 runs 17 residues. J was trimmed by 5 bases and V by 1 base; bases with no gene match: 8. Germline loops: CDR1 LNHNV, CDR2 YYDKDF (reference sequence).

This clone was observed a handful of times. The V gene is TRBV4-3, the J gene TRBJ2-2; maybe TRBD2 (5 bases). The CDR3 runs 17 residues. Trimming took 0 bases from V and 0 from J, leaving 11 bases between them. Germline CDR1 reads LGHNA; CDR2 reads YSLEER. CDR3 bases: TGCGCCAGCAGCCAAGATTTAAGAGCGGCGAACACCGGGGAGCTGTTTTTT. Protein: CASSQDLRAANTGELFF.

This chain connects TRBV9 to TRBJ2-3, with D perhaps matching TRBD2 (7 bases). CDR3 length: 16 amino acids. Trimming pared 1 base from V and 3 bases from J, leaving 15 bases between. Germline V CDR1 and CDR2: SGDLS, YYNGEE. CDR3 sequence reads: CASSVRGGAATDTQYF. The CDR3 DNA sequence: TGTGCCAGCAGCGTAAGAGGGGGGGCCGCGACAGATACGCAGTATTTT.

The gene calls are TRBV28 and TRBJ2-7; the D gene is possibly TRBD2 (7 bases). Trimming pared 7 bases from V and 4 bases from J, leaving 14 bases between. The CDR3 is made up of 13 amino acids. Germline-derived CDR1 and CDR2 are MDHEN and SYDVKM. CDR3 nucleotides: TGTGCCAGCAAGGGGGGGGGACGATACGAGCAGTACTTC. Protein product: CASKGGGRYEQYF. Looking up the rest from reference TRBV28 and TRBJ2-7 gives the full variable domain: DVKVTQSSRYLVKRTGEKVFLECVQDMDHENMFWYRQDPGLGLRLIYFSYDVKMKEKGDIPEGYSVSREKKERFSLILESASTNQTSMYLCASKGGGRYEQYFGPGTRLTVT.